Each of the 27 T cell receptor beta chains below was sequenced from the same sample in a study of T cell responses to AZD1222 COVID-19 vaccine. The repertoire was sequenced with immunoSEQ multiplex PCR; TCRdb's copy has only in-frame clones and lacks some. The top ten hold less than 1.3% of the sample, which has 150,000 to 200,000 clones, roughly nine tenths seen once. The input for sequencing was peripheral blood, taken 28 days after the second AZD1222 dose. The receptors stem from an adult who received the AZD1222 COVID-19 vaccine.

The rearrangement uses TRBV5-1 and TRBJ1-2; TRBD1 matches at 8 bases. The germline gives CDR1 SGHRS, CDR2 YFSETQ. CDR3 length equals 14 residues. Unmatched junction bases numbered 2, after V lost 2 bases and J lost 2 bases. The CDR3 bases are TGCGCCAGCAGCTTACAGGGGGGGAACTATGGCTACACCTTC. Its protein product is CASSLQGGNYGYTF.

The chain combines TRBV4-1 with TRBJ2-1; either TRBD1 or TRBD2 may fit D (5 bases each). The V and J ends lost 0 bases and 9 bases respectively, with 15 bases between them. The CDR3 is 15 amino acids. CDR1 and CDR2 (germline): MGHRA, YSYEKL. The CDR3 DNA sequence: TGCGCCAGCAGCCAAGAAGGCAGGGACGGCGGTGAGCAGTTCTTC. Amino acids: CASSQEGRDGGEQFF.

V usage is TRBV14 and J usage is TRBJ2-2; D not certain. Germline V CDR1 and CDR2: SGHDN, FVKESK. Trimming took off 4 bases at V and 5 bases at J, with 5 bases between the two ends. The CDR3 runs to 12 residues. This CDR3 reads CASSPRTGELFF. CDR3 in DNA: TGTGCCAGCAGCCCTAGAACCGGGGAGCTGTTTTTT.

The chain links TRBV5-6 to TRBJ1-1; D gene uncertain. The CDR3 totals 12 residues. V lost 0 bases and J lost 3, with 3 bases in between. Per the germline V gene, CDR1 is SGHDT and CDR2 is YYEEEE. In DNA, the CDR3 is TGTGCCAGCAGCTTGGGGGACACTGAAGCTTTCTTT. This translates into CASSLGDTEAFF.

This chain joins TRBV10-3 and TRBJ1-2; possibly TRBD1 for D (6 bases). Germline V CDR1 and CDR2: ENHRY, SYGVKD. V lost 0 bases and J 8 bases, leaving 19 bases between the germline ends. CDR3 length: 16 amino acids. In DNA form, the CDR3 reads TGTGCCATCAGTGAGTCGGGGGCAGGGGAACAGAGCGGCTACACCTTC. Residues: CAISESGAGEQSGYTF.

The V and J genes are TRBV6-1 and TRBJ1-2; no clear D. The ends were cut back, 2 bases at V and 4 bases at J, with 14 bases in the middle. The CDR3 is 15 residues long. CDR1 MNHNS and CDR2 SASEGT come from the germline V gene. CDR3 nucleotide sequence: TGTGCCAGCAGTGAACCGGGCAGGTTTACCTATGGCTACACCTTC. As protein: CASSEPGRFTYGYTF.

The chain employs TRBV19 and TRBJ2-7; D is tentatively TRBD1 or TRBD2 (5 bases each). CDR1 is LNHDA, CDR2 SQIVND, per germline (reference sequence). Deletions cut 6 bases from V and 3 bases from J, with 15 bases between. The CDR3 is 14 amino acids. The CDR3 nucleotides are TGTGCCAGTAGCGCCGGGACCACCGGCTACGAGCAGTACTTC. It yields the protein CASSAGTTGYEQYF.

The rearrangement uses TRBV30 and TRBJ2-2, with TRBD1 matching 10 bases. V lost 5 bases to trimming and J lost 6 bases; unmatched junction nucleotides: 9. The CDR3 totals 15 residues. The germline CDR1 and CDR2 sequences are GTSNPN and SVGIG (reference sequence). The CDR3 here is CAWRLTGGDSGELFF. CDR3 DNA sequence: TGTGCCTGGCGACTGACAGGGGGCGATTCCGGGGAGCTGTTTTTT. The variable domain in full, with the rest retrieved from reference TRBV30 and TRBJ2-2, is SQTIHQWPATLVQPVGSPLSLECTVEGTSNPNLYWYRQAAGRGLQLLFYSVGIGQISSEVPQNLSASRPQDRQFILSSKKLLLSDSGFYLCAWRLTGGDSGELFFGEGSRLTVL.

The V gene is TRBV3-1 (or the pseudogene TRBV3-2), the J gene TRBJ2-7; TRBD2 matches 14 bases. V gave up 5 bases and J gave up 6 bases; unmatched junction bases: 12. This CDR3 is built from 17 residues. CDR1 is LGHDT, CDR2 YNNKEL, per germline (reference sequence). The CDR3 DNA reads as TGTGCCAGCAGCGTCGGACTAGCGGGGGGTAGGACCCGCGAGCAGTACTTC. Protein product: CASSVGLAGGRTREQYF.

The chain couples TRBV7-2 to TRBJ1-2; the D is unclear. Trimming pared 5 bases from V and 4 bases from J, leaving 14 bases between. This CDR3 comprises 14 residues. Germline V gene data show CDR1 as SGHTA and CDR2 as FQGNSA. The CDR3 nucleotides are TGTGCCAGCAGCCAGGAACAGAGAGTCTATGGCTACACCTTC. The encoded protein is CASSQEQRVYGYTF.

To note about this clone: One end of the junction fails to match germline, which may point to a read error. CDR3 amino acids: CASSLSRVSQNQPQHF. The CDR3 nucleotides read TGTGCCAGCAGTCTATCCCGGGTCAGTCAGAATCAGCCCCAGCATTTT. The chain recombines TRBV27 with TRBJ1-5; D unresolved. This CDR3 has 16 residues. Germline V gene lookup returns CDR1 MNHEY and CDR2 SMNVEV (reference sequence).

The DNA of the CDR3 is TGTGCCAGTAGTAGCTCGGTGAACACTGAAGCTTTCTTT. Its translation: CASSSSVNTEAFF. The V call is TRBV27, the J call TRBJ1-1; no reliable D call. V was cut by 9 bases and J by 0 bases, with 11 bases left in between. Germline lookup yields CDR1 MNHEY and CDR2 SMNVEV (reference sequence). The CDR3 loop spans 13 amino acids.

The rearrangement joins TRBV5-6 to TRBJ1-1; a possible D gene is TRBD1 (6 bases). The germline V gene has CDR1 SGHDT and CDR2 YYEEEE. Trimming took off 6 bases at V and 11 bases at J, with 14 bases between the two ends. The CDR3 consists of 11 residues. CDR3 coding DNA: TGTGCCAGCAACTCCGGGACAAGGGCTTTCTTT. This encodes CASNSGTRAFF.

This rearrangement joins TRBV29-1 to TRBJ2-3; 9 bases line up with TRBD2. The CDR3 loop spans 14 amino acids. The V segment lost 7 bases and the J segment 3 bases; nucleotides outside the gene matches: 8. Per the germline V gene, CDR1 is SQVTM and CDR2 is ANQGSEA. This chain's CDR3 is CSAGRGGLTDTQYF. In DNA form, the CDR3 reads TGCAGCGCCGGGCGGGGGGGCCTGACAGATACGCAGTATTTT.

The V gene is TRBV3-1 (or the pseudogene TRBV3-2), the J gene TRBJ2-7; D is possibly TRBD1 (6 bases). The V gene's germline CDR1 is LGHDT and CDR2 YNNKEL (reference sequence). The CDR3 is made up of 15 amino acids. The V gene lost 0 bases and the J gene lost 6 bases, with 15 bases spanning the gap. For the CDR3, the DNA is TGTGCCAGCAGCCAAGAATCGGCAGGGGTTTTCGAGCAGTACTTC. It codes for CASSQESAGVFEQYF.

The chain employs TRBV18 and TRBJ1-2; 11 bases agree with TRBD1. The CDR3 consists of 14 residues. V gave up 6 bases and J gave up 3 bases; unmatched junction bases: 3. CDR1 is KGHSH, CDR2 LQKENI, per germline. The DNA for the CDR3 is TGTGCCAGCTCTCAGGGACAGGGGGACTATGGCTACACCTTC. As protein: CASSQGQGDYGYTF.

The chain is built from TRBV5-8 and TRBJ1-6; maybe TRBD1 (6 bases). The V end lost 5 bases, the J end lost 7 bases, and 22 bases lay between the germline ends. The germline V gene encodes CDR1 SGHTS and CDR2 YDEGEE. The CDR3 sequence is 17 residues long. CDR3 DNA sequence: TGTGCCAGCAGGACGGACAGTGGCCCTTTTGAAAATTCACCCCTCCACTTT. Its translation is CASRTDSGPFENSPLHF.

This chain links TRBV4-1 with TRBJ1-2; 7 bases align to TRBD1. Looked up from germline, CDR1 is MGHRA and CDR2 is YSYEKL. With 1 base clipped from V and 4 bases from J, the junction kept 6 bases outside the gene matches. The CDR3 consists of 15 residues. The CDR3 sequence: CASSQGDRDFYGYTF. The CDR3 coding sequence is TGCGCCAGCAGCCAAGGCGACAGGGACTTCTATGGCTACACCTTC.

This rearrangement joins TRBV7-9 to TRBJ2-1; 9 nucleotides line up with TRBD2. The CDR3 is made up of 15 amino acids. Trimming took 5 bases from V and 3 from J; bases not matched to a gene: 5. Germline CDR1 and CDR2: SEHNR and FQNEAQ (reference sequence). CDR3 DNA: TGTGCCAGCAGCCAACCGACTAGCGGCTACAATGAGCAGTTCTTC. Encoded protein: CASSQPTSGYNEQFF.

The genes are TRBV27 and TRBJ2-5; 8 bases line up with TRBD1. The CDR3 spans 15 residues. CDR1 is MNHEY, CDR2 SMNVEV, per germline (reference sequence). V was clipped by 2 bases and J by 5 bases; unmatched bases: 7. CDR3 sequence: CASSLGAGGLETQYF. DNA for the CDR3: TGTGCCAGCAGTTTAGGGGCAGGGGGCTTGGAGACCCAGTACTTC.

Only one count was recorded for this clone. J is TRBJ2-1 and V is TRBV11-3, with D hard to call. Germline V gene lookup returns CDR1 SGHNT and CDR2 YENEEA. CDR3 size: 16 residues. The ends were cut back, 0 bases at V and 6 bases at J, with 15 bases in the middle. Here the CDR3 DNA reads TGTGCCAGCAGCTTAGAGGCCGGAGCCCTGGGCAATGAGCAGTTCTTC. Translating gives CASSLEAGALGNEQFF.

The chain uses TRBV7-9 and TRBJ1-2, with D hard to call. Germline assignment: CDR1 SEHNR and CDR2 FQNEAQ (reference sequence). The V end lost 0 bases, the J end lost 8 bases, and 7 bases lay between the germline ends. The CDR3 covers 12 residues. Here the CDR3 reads CASSLAAAGYTF. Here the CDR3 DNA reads TGTGCCAGCAGCTTAGCGGCGGCCGGCTACACCTTC.

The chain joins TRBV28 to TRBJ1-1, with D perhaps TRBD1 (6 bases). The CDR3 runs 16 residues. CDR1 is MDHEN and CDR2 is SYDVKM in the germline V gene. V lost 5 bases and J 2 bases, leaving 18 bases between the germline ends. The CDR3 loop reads CASSIASTGLNTEAFF. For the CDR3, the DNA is TGTGCCAGCAGTATCGCCTCTACAGGGCTAAACACTGAAGCTTTCTTT.

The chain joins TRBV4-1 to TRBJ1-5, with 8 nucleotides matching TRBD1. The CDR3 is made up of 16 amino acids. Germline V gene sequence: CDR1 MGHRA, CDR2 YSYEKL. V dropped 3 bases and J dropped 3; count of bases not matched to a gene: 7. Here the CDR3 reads CASSQSQGALNQPQHF. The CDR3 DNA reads TGCGCCAGCAGCCAGAGCCAGGGGGCTCTCAATCAGCCCCAGCATTTT.

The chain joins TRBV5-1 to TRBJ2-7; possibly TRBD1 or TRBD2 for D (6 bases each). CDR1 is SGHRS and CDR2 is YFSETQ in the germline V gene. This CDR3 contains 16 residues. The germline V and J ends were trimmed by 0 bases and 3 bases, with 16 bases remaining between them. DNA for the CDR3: TGCGCCAGCAGCTTGGTGACGGGGGCCTATCACTACGAGCAGTACTTC. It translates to CASSLVTGAYHYEQYF. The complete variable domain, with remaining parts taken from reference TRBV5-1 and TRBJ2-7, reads KAGVTQTPRYLIKTRGQQVTLSCSPISGHRSVSWYQQTPGQGLQFLFEYFSETQRNKGNFPGRFSGRQFSNSRSEMNVSTLELGDSALYLCASSLVTGAYHYEQYFGPGTRLTVT.

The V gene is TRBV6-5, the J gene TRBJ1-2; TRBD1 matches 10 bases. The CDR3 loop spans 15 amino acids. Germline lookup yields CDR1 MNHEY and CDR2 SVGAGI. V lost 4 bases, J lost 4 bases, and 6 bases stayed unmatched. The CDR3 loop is CASSSTGGYSYGYTF. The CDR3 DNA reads TGTGCCAGCAGTTCGACAGGGGGCTATAGCTATGGCTACACCTTC.

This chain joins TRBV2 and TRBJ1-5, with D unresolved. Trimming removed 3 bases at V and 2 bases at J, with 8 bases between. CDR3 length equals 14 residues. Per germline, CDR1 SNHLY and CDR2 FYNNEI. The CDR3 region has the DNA TGTGCCAGCAGTGACCTTCGGGGCAATCAGCCCCAGCATTTT. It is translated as CASSDLRGNQPQHF.